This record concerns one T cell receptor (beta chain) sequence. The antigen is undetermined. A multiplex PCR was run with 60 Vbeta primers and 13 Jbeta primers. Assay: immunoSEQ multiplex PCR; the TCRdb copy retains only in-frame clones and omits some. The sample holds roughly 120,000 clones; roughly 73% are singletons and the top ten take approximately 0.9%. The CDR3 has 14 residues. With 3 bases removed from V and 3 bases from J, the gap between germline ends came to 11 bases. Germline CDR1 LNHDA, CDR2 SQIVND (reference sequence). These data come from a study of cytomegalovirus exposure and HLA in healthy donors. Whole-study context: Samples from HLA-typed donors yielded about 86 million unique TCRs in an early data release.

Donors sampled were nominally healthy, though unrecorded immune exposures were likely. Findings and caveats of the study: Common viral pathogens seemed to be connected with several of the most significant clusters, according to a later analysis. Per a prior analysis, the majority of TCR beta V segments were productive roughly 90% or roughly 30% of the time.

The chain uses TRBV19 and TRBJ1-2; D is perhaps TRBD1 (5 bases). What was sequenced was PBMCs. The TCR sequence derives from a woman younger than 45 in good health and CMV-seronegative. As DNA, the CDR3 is TGTGCCAGTAGTATGGTAAGGGGCGACTATGGCTACACCTTC. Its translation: CASSMVRGDYGYTF.